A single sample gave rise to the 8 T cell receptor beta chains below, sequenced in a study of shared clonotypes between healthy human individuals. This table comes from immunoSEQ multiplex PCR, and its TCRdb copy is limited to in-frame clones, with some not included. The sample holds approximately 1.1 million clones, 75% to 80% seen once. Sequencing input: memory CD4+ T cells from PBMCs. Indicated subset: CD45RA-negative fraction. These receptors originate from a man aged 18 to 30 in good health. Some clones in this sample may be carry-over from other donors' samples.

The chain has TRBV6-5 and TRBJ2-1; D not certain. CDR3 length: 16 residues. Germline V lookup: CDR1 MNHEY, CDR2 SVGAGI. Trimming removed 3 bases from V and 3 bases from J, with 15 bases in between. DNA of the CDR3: TGTGCCAGCAGTTATCTCAGGAGCAGTGGCTACAATGAGCAGTTCTTC. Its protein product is CASSYLRSSGYNEQFF.

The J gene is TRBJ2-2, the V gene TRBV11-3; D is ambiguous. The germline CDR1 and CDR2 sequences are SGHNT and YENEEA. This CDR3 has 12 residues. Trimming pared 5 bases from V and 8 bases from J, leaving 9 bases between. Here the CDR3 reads CASSRGWGELFF. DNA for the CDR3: TGTGCCAGCAGCCGCGGATGGGGGGAGCTGTTTTTT.

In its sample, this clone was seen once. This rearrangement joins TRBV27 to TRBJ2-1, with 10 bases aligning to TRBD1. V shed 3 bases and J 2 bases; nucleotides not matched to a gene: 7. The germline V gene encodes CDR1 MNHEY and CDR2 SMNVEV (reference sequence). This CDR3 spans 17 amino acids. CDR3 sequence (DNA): TGTGCCAGCAGTTTCCTCCGGACAGGGGGGACCTACAATGAGCAGTTCTTC. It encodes CASSFLRTGGTYNEQFF.

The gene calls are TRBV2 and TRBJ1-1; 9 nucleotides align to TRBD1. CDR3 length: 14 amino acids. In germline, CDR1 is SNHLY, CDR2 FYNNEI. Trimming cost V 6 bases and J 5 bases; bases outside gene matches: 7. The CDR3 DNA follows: TGTGCCAGCAGCGAACAGGGGGCATGGACTGAAGCTTTCTTT. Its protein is CASSEQGAWTEAFF.

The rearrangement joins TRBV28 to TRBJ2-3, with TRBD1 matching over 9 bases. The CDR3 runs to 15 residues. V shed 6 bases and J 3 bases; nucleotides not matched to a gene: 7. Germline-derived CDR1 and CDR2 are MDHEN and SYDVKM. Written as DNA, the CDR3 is TGTGCCAGCAGCGAGGGGACAGGGAGGACAGATACGCAGTATTTT. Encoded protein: CASSEGTGRTDTQYF.

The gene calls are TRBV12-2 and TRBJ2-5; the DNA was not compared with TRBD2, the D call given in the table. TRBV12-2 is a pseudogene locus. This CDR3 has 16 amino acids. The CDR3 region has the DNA TGTGCAAGTCGCTTCCTGGGTATCACGAGACCTGAGGCCCAGTACTTC. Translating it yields CASRFLGITRPEAQYF.

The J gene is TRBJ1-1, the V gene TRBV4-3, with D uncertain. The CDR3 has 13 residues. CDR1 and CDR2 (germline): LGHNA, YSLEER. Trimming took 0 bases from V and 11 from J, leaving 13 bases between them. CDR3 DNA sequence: TGCGCCAGCAGCCAAGATGGCAGTGGGTTCGCTTTCTTT. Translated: CASSQDGSGFAFF.

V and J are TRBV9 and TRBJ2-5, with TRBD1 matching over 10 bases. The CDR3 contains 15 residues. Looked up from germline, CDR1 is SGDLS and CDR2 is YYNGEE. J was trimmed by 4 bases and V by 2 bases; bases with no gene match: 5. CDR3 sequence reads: CASSVRDRGRETQYF. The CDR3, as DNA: TGTGCCAGCAGCGTTAGGGACAGGGGTCGAGAGACCCAGTACTTC.